This TCR beta chain was identified in a study of identical twins. Study outcomes and limitations: With abundant cord blood beta clonotypes, insertions were fewer; memory repertoires showed no such pattern.

The V segment lost 2 bases and the J segment 1 base; nucleotides outside the gene matches: 6. The CDR3 consists of 16 residues. Germline V gene lookup returns CDR1 SGHRS and CDR2 YFSETQ. After template switching added a universal primer site, the resulting cDNA carried unique molecular identifiers. TCRdb recomputed calls from the 5' RACE reads with MiXCR, one row per CDR3 protein. The sample holds 450,000 or so distinct CDR3 sequences; 14% are singletons and the top ten take approximately 0.52%. This clonotype occurred many times. What it recognizes is unknown. These data were also filed under a second study, of yellow fever vaccine responses in identical twins. From that study: Reports say the vaccine T cell response in twins looked partly convergent and partly personalized.

This receptor was taken from a young woman in good health. The chain links TRBV5-1 to TRBJ2-7; 10 bases are a match to TRBD2. What was sequenced was CD4+ T cells sorted from blood. The CDR3 coding sequence is TGCGCCAGCAGCTTAGGTCTACTAGCGGGATCCTACGAGCAGTACTTC. Residues: CASSLGLLAGSYEQYF.